These T cell receptor beta chains were read from a single sample in a study of shared clonotypes between healthy human individuals. TCRdb keeps only in-frame clones here, not all; method: immunoSEQ multiplex PCR. Here the sample spans roughly 2.1 million clones, just over 90% being singletons. Sequencing input: naive CD8+ T cells from PBMCs. The source is a man between 18 and 29 years old in good health. Some clones in this sample may be carry-over from other donors' samples. The CDR3 runs from the conserved cysteine through the conserved F or W. D genes are given only for firm matches. Clone size is stated in some rows and not others, as once, few, many or a class when expanded.

CDR3 protein | CDR3 DNA | V gene | D gene | J gene | clone size
CASSRGLAGAYEQYF | TGCGCCAGCAGCCGGGGACTAGCGGGAGCCTACGAGCAGTACTTC | TRBV5-1 | TRBD2 | TRBJ2-7 | .
CASSSRTSASSYEQYF | TGTGCCAGCAGCTCCCGGACTAGCGCGAGCTCCTACGAGCAGTACTTC | TRBV7-9 | TRBD2 | TRBJ2-7 | .
CAWDRGNEQYF | TGTGCCTGGGACAGGGGAAACGAGCAGTACTTC | TRBV30 | TRBD1 | TRBJ2-7 | .
CASSPRGGANTIYF | TGTGCCAGCAGTCCCCGCGGAGGGGCAAACACCATATATTTT | TRBV27 | . | TRBJ1-3 | .
CASSTRPSKHYEQYF | TGTGCCAGCAGCACCAGACCGTCTAAACACTACGAGCAGTACTTC | TRBV7-9 | . | TRBJ2-7 | .
CAIPGWNQPQHF | TGTGCCATCCCCGGGTGGAATCAGCCCCAGCATTTT | TRBV6-5 | . | TRBJ1-5 | .
CSAGDLYGYTF | TGCAGTGCGGGAGATCTCTATGGCTACACCTTC | TRBV20-1 | . | TRBJ1-2 | .
CASSQDRTVDGYTF | TGCGCCAGCAGCCAAGATCGTACCGTCGATGGCTACACCTTC | TRBV4-1 | . | TRBJ1-2 | .
CASSLRGIENTEAFF | TGTGCCAGCAGCTTAAGGGGGATAGAGAACACTGAAGCTTTCTTT | TRBV7-9 | . | TRBJ1-1 | once
CASRLGPGTNTEAFF | TGTGCCAGCAGATTAGGGCCGGGGACGAACACTGAAGCTTTCTTT | TRBV11-2 | . | TRBJ1-1 | .
CASSFPRGAVHSNQPQHF | TGTGCCAGCAGTTTCCCCAGGGGGGCAGTTCATAGCAATCAGCCCCAGCATTTT | TRBV28 | TRBD1 | TRBJ1-5 | .
CASSPASARAYNEQFF | TGTGCCAGCAGCCCCGCTAGCGCACGCGCCTACAATGAGCAGTTCTTC | TRBV6-6 | . | TRBJ2-1 | .
CASRDRGLYEQYF | TGTGCCTCCCGGGACAGGGGGTTATACGAGCAGTACTTC | TRBV19 | TRBD1 | TRBJ2-7 | .
CASSAPTGKNTEAFF | TGTGCCAGCAGTGCACCGACGGGAAAGAACACTGAAGCTTTCTTT | TRBV25-1 | . | TRBJ1-1 | .
CASSEALYRENTEAFF | TGTGCCAGCAGTGAAGCGCTGTACAGGGAGAACACTGAAGCTTTCTTT | TRBV6-1 | . | TRBJ1-1 | .
CARATGTPPYRQYF | TGTGCCAGAGCAACCGGGACCCCCCCTTATCGGCAGTACTTC | TRBV5-3 | . | TRBJ2-7 | .
CASSLEGGLYNEQFF | TGTGCCAGCAGCTTAGAGGGGGGACTATACAATGAGCAGTTCTTC | TRBV7-6 | . | TRBJ2-1 | .
CSVGDRWNGYTF | TGCAGCGTTGGGGACAGGTGGAACGGCTACACCTTC | TRBV29-1 | TRBD1 | TRBJ1-2 | .
CASSLRIRTDYEQYF | TGTGCCAGCAGTTTAAGGATTAGGACTGATTACGAGCAGTACTTC | TRBV27 | . | TRBJ2-7 | .
CASSSRGGIYNEQFF | TGTGCCAGCAGCTCCAGAGGGGGGATATACAATGAGCAGTTCTTC | TRBV9 | . | TRBJ2-1 | once
CASSVAPREADTQYF | TGTGCCAGCAGCGTAGCTCCTAGGGAAGCCGATACGCAGTATTTT | TRBV9 | . | TRBJ2-3 | .
CASSLLPGLAGDMYF | TGCGCCAGCAGCCTCCTCCCGGGACTAGCGGGAGATATGTACTTC | TRBV4-1 | TRBD2 | TRBJ2-7 | .
CASSETSGRFAGELFF | TGTGCCAGCAGTGAAACTAGCGGGAGGTTCGCCGGGGAGCTGTTTTTT | TRBV6-1 | TRBD2 | TRBJ2-2 | .
CASSLGQKAFF | TGTGCCAGCAGTCTGGGACAGAAAGCTTTCTTT | TRBV27 | TRBD1 | TRBJ1-1 | .
CASSPARVPWEQYF | TGTGCCAGCTCCCCTGCGAGGGTTCCATGGGAGCAGTACTTC | TRBV6-5 | . | TRBJ2-7 | .
CASSFGGIPYNEQFF | TGTGCCAGCAGCTTCGGGGGCATCCCCTACAATGAGCAGTTCTTC | TRBV7-3 | . | TRBJ2-1 | .
CAWSSGQSSNQPQHF | TGTGCCTGGAGCTCGGGACAGAGTAGCAATCAGCCCCAGCATTTT | TRBV30 | TRBD1 | TRBJ1-5 | few
CASSPGGANNEQFF | TGTGCCAGCAGCCCCGGGGGGGCGAACAATGAGCAGTTCTTC | TRBV9 | TRBD2 | TRBJ2-1 | .
CASSPNSGSYYEQYF | TGTGCCAGCAGTCCCAATAGCGGGAGTTACTACGAGCAGTACTTC | TRBV28 | TRBD2 | TRBJ2-7 | .
CASITSYGGQGNTGELFF | TGCGCCAGCATCACTTCCTATGGGGGACAGGGAAACACCGGGGAGCTGTTTTTT | TRBV5-1 | TRBD1 | TRBJ2-2 | .
CASSPGQRIQETQYF | TGTGCCAGCAGCCCGGGACAGCGGATCCAAGAGACCCAGTACTTC | TRBV7-2 | TRBD1 | TRBJ2-5 | .
CASNRWRDSYNEQFF | TGCGCCAGCAACCGTTGGCGGGACTCCTACAATGAGCAGTTCTTC | TRBV5-1 | . | TRBJ2-1 | .
CASSVGDSYQPQHF | TGTGCCAGCAGCGTAGGGGACAGTTATCAGCCCCAGCATTTT | TRBV9 | TRBD1 | TRBJ1-5 | few
CASSLGTGPYEQYF | TGTGCCAGCAGCTTAGGGACAGGGCCCTACGAGCAGTACTTC | TRBV7-2 | TRBD1 | TRBJ2-7 | .
CASSFDREARDTQYF | TGTGCCAGTAGTTTCGACAGGGAGGCCAGAGATACGCAGTATTTT | TRBV19 | . | TRBJ2-3 | .
CASSMGGTGGWQPQHF | TGTGCCAGTAGTATGGGAGGTACAGGGGGCTGGCAGCCCCAGCATTTT | TRBV19 | TRBD1 | TRBJ1-5 | .
CASTFGTSGSETQYF | TGTGCCAGCACCTTCGGGACTAGCGGGAGTGAGACCCAGTACTTC | TRBV28 | TRBD2 | TRBJ2-5 | .
CASSLAMASGEAFF | TGTGCCAGCAGCTTAGCGATGGCCTCGGGGGAAGCTTTCTTT | TRBV7-9 | . | TRBJ1-1 | .
CASGLVLGGQQFF | TGTGCTAGTGGTTTGGTACTGGGCGGGCAGCAGTTCTTC | TRBV12-5 | . | TRBJ2-1 | .
CASSATSGSGDEQFF | TGTGCCAGCAGCGCCACTAGCGGGAGTGGGGATGAGCAGTTCTTC | TRBV9 | TRBD2 | TRBJ2-1 | few
CASRTAIGYTF | TGTGCCAGTAGGACAGCAATTGGCTACACCTTC | TRBV19 | . | TRBJ1-2 | .
CASSPLGGLNEQFF | TGTGCCAGCAGTCCCTTGGGGGGGTTAAATGAGCAGTTCTTC | TRBV6-5 | TRBD2 | TRBJ2-1 | .
CASSSGRGYLYEQYF | TGTGCCAGCAGCTCGGGGCGGGGGTATCTCTACGAGCAGTACTTC | TRBV11-3 | TRBD2 | TRBJ2-7 | .
CASSLRRGAMDEQFF | TGTGCCAGCAGTTTAAGGCGGGGTGCTATGGATGAGCAGTTCTTC | TRBV28 | . | TRBJ2-1 | .